Below are 22 T cell receptor beta chains sequenced from a single sample in a study of blood T cells in healthy people across ages. It was with a sample-barcoded 5' primer and a J-beta primer mix that a second PCR of about 6 to 12 cycles was run. MiXCR was run by TCRdb on the 5' RACE reads, yielding one entry per CDR3 protein. This table has about 640,000 distinct CDR3 sequences, under 65% appearing once. Source material: blood. All receptors come from a man aged 55 to 70 in good health.

This chain connects TRBV5-6 to TRBJ1-1; D is undetermined. Trimming took 3 bases from V and 6 from J, leaving 9 bases between them. CDR3 length: 12 amino acids. Germline V CDR1 and CDR2: SGHDT, YYEEEE. DNA for the CDR3: TGTGCCAGCAGCTGGGCCGACGCTGAAGCTTTCTTT. It specifies CASSWADAEAFF. The whole variable domain, filled in from reference TRBV5-6 and TRBJ1-1, reads DAGVTQSPTHLIKTRGQQVTLRCSPKSGHDTVSWYQQALGQGPQFIFQYYEEEERQRGNFPDRFSGHQFPNYSSELNVNALLLGDSALYLCASSWADAEAFFGQGTRLTVV.

This clonotype has just a few counts. The rearrangement uses TRBV27 and TRBJ1-4, with D tentatively TRBD1 (6 bases). Trimming cost V 3 bases and J 7 bases, with 12 bases left between them. The germline V gene has CDR1 MNHEY and CDR2 SMNVEV (reference sequence). This CDR3 comprises 14 residues. The CDR3 spells CASSFGGGSEKLFF. The CDR3 DNA reads TGTGCCAGCAGTTTCGGGGGGGGCAGTGAAAAACTGTTTTTT.

This clonotype was observed a handful of times. The genes are TRBV7-8 and TRBJ1-5; 7 bases match TRBD1. Germline loops: CDR1 SGHVS, CDR2 FQNEAQ. Losses at the gene ends were 5 bases for V and 2 bases for J; bases not matched to a gene: 6. The CDR3 consists of 15 residues. CDR3 DNA: TGTGCCAGCAGCCCGGCCAGGGGGGGCAATCAGCCCCAGCATTTT. Protein: CASSPARGGNQPQHF.

This clonotype was seen only a few times. The chain recombines TRBV27 with TRBJ2-7; D gene ambiguous. The germline V gene encodes CDR1 MNHEY and CDR2 SMNVEV (reference sequence). Trimming cost V 4 bases and J 1 base, with 8 bases left between them. This CDR3 spans 13 amino acids. The CDR3 loop is CASSSRFSYEQYF. CDR3 DNA: TGTGCCAGCAGTTCGAGGTTTTCCTACGAGCAGTACTTC.

The V gene is TRBV2, the J gene TRBJ2-1, with D possibly being TRBD1 or TRBD2 (5 bases each). The better agreement between TRBJ2-7 and the DNA end casts doubt on the J call. Germline loops: CDR1 SNHLY, CDR2 FYNNEI. The CDR3 is 16 amino acids. The CDR3 protein is CASKRTGPIAGYEQYF. CDR3 coding DNA: TGTGCCAGCAAGAGGACGGGACCTATTGCCGGGTACGAGCAGTACTTC.

The genes are TRBV12-3 or TRBV12-4 and TRBJ1-2; the D gene is possibly TRBD1 (5 bases). CDR3 length: 13 amino acids. Trimming shortened V by 3 bases and J by 7 bases, and 12 bases separated the two germline ends. The CDR3: CASSFEGTGGYTF. The CDR3, as DNA: TGTGCCAGCAGTTTTGAAGGGACGGGTGGCTACACCTTC.

This clonotype was seen a handful of times. The V call is TRBV7-9, the J call TRBJ2-7, with TRBD2 matching over 7 bases. The J call may be in error: the DNA end matches TRBJ2-5 better. The V gene's germline CDR1 is SEHNR and CDR2 FQNEAQ (reference sequence). This CDR3 region has 13 residues. CDR3 DNA: TGTGCCAGCAGCTTAGGACTAGCCGGGACCCAGTACTTC. Amino acid sequence: CASSLGLAGTQYF.

The chain uses TRBV25-1 and TRBJ1-6; the D is unclear. V was trimmed by 6 bases and J by 4 bases, leaving 13 bases between them. The CDR3 spans 15 residues. Germline V gene data show CDR1 as MGHDK and CDR2 as SYGVNS. CDR3 nucleotide sequence: TGTGCCAGCAGCCCCCGAGGGCGGTATAATTCACCCCTCCACTTT. This codes for CASSPRGRYNSPLHF.

CDR3 protein: CATRTDPSYEQYF. CDR3 DNA sequence: TGTGCCACCAGGACAGACCCCTCCTACGAGCAGTACTTC. The chain carries TRBV15 and TRBJ2-7; D might be TRBD1 (5 bases). Trimming shortened V by 6 bases and J by 0 bases, and 9 bases separated the two germline ends. Germline V gene sequence: CDR1 LNHNV, CDR2 YYDKDF (reference sequence). This CDR3 contains 13 residues. The entire variable domain, with the rest obtained from reference TRBV15 and TRBJ2-7, is as follows: DAMVIQNPRYQVTQFGKPVTLSCSQTLNHNVMYWYQQKSSQAPKLLFHYYDKDFNNEADTPDNFQSRRPNTSFCFLDIRSPGLGDTAMYLCATRTDPSYEQYFGPGTRLTVT.

The table lists this clonotype with a few counts. The chain recombines TRBV9 with TRBJ2-7, with TRBD1 matching over 9 bases. This CDR3 region has 15 residues. V trimming: 0 bases; J trimming: 3 bases; junction bases outside the gene matches: 4. The germline V gene has CDR1 SGDLS and CDR2 YYNGEE. CDR3 coding DNA: TGTGCCAGCAGCGTAGCGGGACAGGGACTCTACGAGCAGTACTTC. Translated: CASSVAGQGLYEQYF.

The rearrangement joins TRBV4-2 to TRBJ2-1; 10 bases map to TRBD2. The V gene's germline CDR1 is LGHNA and CDR2 YNFKEQ. The length of the CDR3 is 17 residues. Losses at the gene ends were 2 bases for V and 5 bases for J; bases not matched to a gene: 9. The CDR3 reads CASSQLPGLASNNEQFF. The CDR3 coding sequence is TGTGCCAGCAGCCAATTGCCGGGACTAGCGTCCAACAATGAGCAGTTCTTC.

This clonotype was seen repeatedly, ten times or more. Mismatch with germline at one junction end may stem from a read error. V and J are TRBV20-1 and TRBJ2-5; D is possibly TRBD1 or TRBD2 (5 bases each). Germline V CDR1 and CDR2: DFQATT, SNEGSKA (reference sequence). This CDR3 contains 13 residues. DNA of the CDR3: TGCAGTGCCAGAGGGACCCCCAAAGAGACCCAGTACTTC. Its translation: CSARGTPKETQYF.

The chain employs TRBV25-1 and TRBJ1-4; TRBD1 matches at 12 bases. Germline assignment: CDR1 MGHDK and CDR2 SYGVNS. V gave up 2 bases and J gave up 9 bases; unmatched junction bases: 4. The length of the CDR3 is 15 residues. CDR3 loop: CASSEIGTGGQKLFF. The CDR3 coding sequence is TGTGCCAGCAGTGAAATCGGGACAGGGGGCCAAAAACTGTTTTTT.

This clonotype has a handful of counts. The genes are TRBV7-9 and TRBJ2-1; 7 bases agree with TRBD2. V lost 2 bases and J lost 7; bases outside the gene matches: 11. The CDR3 is 16 residues long. Germline CDR1 SEHNR, CDR2 FQNEAQ (reference sequence). The CDR3 region is CASSLKRPAGQNEQFF. The CDR3 DNA follows: TGTGCCAGCAGCTTAAAGCGGCCAGCGGGGCAAAATGAGCAGTTCTTC.

The rearrangement joins TRBV20-1 to TRBJ1-1; D is unresolved. CDR3 size: 17 residues. Germline CDR1 reads DFQATT; CDR2 reads SNEGSKA (reference sequence). Trimming took 3 bases from V and 0 from J, leaving 20 bases between them. CDR3 protein: CSASPTIGRRMNTEAFF. As DNA, the CDR3 is TGCAGTGCTAGCCCGACGATAGGTCGGCGAATGAACACTGAAGCTTTCTTT.

The chain employs TRBV6-6 and TRBJ1-1; D might be TRBD1 (5 bases). The V end was cut by 0 bases, the J end by 1 base, with 9 bases between. This CDR3 has 15 residues. CDR1 MNHNY and CDR2 SVGAGI come from the germline V gene (reference sequence). The CDR3 DNA is TGTGCCAGCAGTTACTCGGGGGATCCGAACACTGAAGCTTTCTTT. Its translation: CASSYSGDPNTEAFF.

In this sample, this clonotype turned up a few times. The genes are TRBV29-1 and TRBJ2-5; the match to TRBD2 covers 8 bases. Germline V CDR1 and CDR2: SQVTM, ANQGSEA. There are 14 residues in the CDR3. V lost 4 bases, J lost 5 bases, and 9 bases stayed unmatched. The chain's CDR3 is CSVAGTRGSETQYF. CDR3 coding DNA: TGCAGCGTTGCGGGGACTAGGGGCTCGGAGACCCAGTACTTC.

The CDR3 nucleotides are TGTGCCAGCAGCCAGCAAACAGGTTACAATGAGCAGTTCTTC. Translated, it gives CASSQQTGYNEQFF. The rearrangement joins TRBV7-2 to TRBJ2-1; D is possibly TRBD1 (5 bases). V was shortened by 5 bases and J by 4 bases, with 12 bases between the two germline ends. The length of the CDR3 is 14 residues. Germline CDR1 is SGHTA and CDR2 is FQGNSA.

V and J are TRBV27 and TRBJ1-2, with D uncertain. V lost 5 bases, J lost 4 bases, and 17 bases lay in between. The CDR3 is 15 amino acids. Looked up from germline, CDR1 is MNHEY and CDR2 is SMNVEV (reference sequence). The CDR3 nucleotides are TGTGCCAGCAGTACCAGCCCCGGGTGGATCTATGGCTACACCTTC. It translates to CASSTSPGWIYGYTF.

This clonotype was detected a few times. The chain employs TRBV6-5 and TRBJ2-5; D is perhaps TRBD2 (7 bases). CDR1 is MNHEY and CDR2 is SVGAGI in the germline V gene. CDR3 size: 14 residues. Trimming shortened V by 4 bases and J by 5 bases, and 14 bases separated the two germline ends. DNA for the CDR3: TGTGCCAGCAGTTCGGCAGGGGAGGGGGAGACCCAGTACTTC. It translates to CASSSAGEGETQYF.

At least ten counts were recorded for this clonotype. J is TRBJ1-5 and V is TRBV20-1; no definite D call. Germline V gene sequence: CDR1 DFQATT, CDR2 SNEGSKA (reference sequence). V lost 4 bases and J 2 bases, leaving 12 bases between the germline ends. This CDR3 comprises 14 residues. CDR3 in DNA: TGCAGTGCTAAGCTATTGGTTGGCAATCAGCCCCAGCATTTT. This gives the protein CSAKLLVGNQPQHF.

This sequence joins TRBV7-9 and TRBJ2-3; D unresolved. This CDR3 region has 15 residues. Trimming left V 2 bases short and J 1 base short, with 10 bases between. Germline lookup yields CDR1 SEHNR and CDR2 FQNEAQ (reference sequence). CDR3 coding DNA: TGTGCCAGCAGCTTAAATAGCTTTCGCACAGATACGCAGTATTTT. Translating it yields CASSLNSFRTDTQYF.